A single sample gave rise to the 8 T cell receptor beta chains below, sequenced in a study of blood T cells in healthy people across ages. A second PCR of 7 to 11 cycles used a sample-barcoded 5' primer and a J-beta primer mix. Using its own MiXCR run on the 5' RACE reads, TCRdb lists one record per CDR3 protein. The data contain roughly 730,000 distinct CDR3 sequences, roughly three fifths of them singletons. The sequenced sample was blood. The receptors were gathered from a man aged 40-49 years in good health.

The chain couples TRBV12-3 or TRBV12-4 to TRBJ1-1; 7 bases map to TRBD1. The CDR3 totals 12 residues. V dropped 6 bases and J dropped 4; count of bases not matched to a gene: 2. For the CDR3, the DNA is TGTGCCAGCAGCGGGACAGCCACTGAAGCTTTCTTT. Protein sequence: CASSGTATEAFF.

The chain is built from TRBV14 and TRBJ2-1; 9 nucleotides align to TRBD2. Looked up from germline, CDR1 is SGHDN and CDR2 is FVKESK. CDR3 length equals 16 residues. The ends lost 4 bases at V and 5 bases at J; junction bases unmatched: 9. The CDR3 DNA reads TGTGCCAGCAGCCGATTTAGCGGGAGCTACGACAATGAGCAGTTCTTC. It translates to CASSRFSGSYDNEQFF.

Turning to this clonotype: Sequence at one end of the junction differs from germline and may be a read error. V gene TRBV20-1 combines with J gene TRBJ2-7, with D maybe TRBD1 (6 bases). This CDR3 has 13 amino acids. Germline V CDR1 and CDR2: DFQATT, SNEGSKA (reference sequence). The CDR3, as DNA: TGCAGTGCCGAGACAGGCCCGAGGAACGAGCGGTACTTC. It translates to CSAETGPRNERYF.

This rearrangement joins TRBV6-2 or TRBV6-3 to TRBJ2-6, with D unclear. The CDR3 is 21 amino acids. CDR1 is MNHEY and CDR2 is SVGEGT in the germline V gene. Deletions cut 2 bases from V and 1 base from J, with 24 bases between. The CDR3 loop reads CASSYPPLGQVLISGANVLTF. The CDR3 DNA sequence: TGTGCCAGCAGTTACCCCCCCCTTGGCCAGGTCCTTATTTCTGGGGCCAACGTCCTGACTTTC.

The chain carries TRBV13 and TRBJ2-2; 9 bases agree with TRBD2. J lost 6 bases, V lost 8 bases, and 7 bases had no gene match. Germline V gene data show CDR1 as PRHDT and CDR2 as FYEKMQ (reference sequence). This CDR3 is built from 14 residues. CDR3 nucleotides: TGTGCCAGCTGTTTAGCGGGGGCGGCCGGGGAGCTGTTTTTT. Amino acid sequence: CASCLAGAAGELFF.

A single count supports this clonotype. The chain joins TRBV7-6 to TRBJ2-3; TRBD2 matches 7 bases. The V and J ends lost 5 bases and 0 bases, in that order; junction bases with no gene match: 11. From germline, CDR1 is SGHVS and CDR2 FNYEAQ. The CDR3 consists of 17 residues. CDR3 residues: CASSPLGRGTSTDTQYF. CDR3 DNA: TGTGCCAGCAGCCCCTTAGGGCGGGGGACTAGCACAGATACGCAGTATTTT.

This clonotype has just a few counts. CDR3 DNA: TGTGCCAGCAGTTACGACCCAAACTATGGCTACACCTTC. This gives the protein CASSYDPNYGYTF. The V gene is TRBV6-5, the J gene TRBJ1-2; no clear D. Between the trimmed V and J ends, which lost 2 bases and 2 bases, there was a span of 6 bases. CDR1 MNHEY and CDR2 SVGAGI come from the germline V gene. This CDR3 has 13 residues.

The chain links TRBV27 to TRBJ2-7; 9 bases are a match to TRBD1. The CDR3 extends over 14 amino acids. J was trimmed by 2 bases and V by 8 bases; bases with no gene match: 7. Germline V lookup: CDR1 MNHEY, CDR2 SMNVEV (reference sequence). The CDR3 DNA reads TGTGCCAGCGGGCTGGGACAGGGCACCTACGAGCAGTACTTC. This translates into CASGLGQGTYEQYF.